This is a list of T cell receptor beta chains from one sample in a study of blood T cell repertoires in COVID-19. The protocol was immunoSEQ multiplex PCR, while the TCRdb copy is restricted to in-frame clones and leaves out a portion. The sample records approximately 100,000 clones, roughly 90% being singletons. Sequencing was done on a sample of peripheral blood. The receptors originated from a human donor in a cohort sampled during active COVID-19. Both conserved end residues are part of each CDR3. A D gene is named only where the DNA matches it firmly. The size of a clone is reported for some rows only, either as once, few or many, or as a class for expanded clones.

clone size,J gene,V gene,D gene,CDR3 protein,CDR3 DNA
NA,TRBJ1-4,TRBV9,NA,CASSVEGTGKEKLFF,TGTGCCAGCAGCGTAGAAGGAACCGGGAAGGAAAAACTGTTTTTT
once,TRBJ2-1,TRBV10-2,TRBD2,CASSDLAGAYNEQFF,TGCGCCAGCAGCGATCTAGCGGGAGCTTACAATGAGCAGTTCTTC
NA,TRBJ1-1,TRBV7-3,NA,CASSSATGKAFF,TGTGCCAGCAGCTCGGCGACAGGAAAAGCTTTCTTT
NA,TRBJ2-7,TRBV4-1,NA,CASSQAPGGTGFYEQYF,TGCGCCAGCAGCCAAGCCCCGGGGGGGACAGGGTTCTACGAGCAGTACTTC
NA,TRBJ1-5,TRBV7-2,NA,CASSPMWGEGNQPQHF,TGTGCCAGCAGCCCTATGTGGGGCGAAGGCAATCAGCCCCAGCATTTT
once,TRBJ2-2,TRBV5-6,NA,CASRWGLAENTGELFF,TGTGCCAGCAGGTGGGGGCTAGCGGAGAACACCGGGGAGCTGTTTTTT
NA,TRBJ2-3,TRBV7-9,NA,CASSLRGPRTDTQYF,TGTGCCAGCAGCTTACGCGGGCCCCGCACAGATACGCAGTATTTT
NA,TRBJ2-5,TRBV29-1,NA,CSVEEVETQYF,TGCAGCGTTGAGGAGGTTGAGACCCAGTACTTC
NA,TRBJ2-7,TRBV5-6,NA,CASSSPGTSYEQYF,TGTGCCAGCAGCTCCCCCGGGACATCATACGAGCAGTACTTC
NA,TRBJ1-4,TRBV6-5,TRBD1,CASSYLQGLDEKLFF,TGTGCCAGCAGTTATTTACAGGGGTTGGATGAAAAACTGTTTTTT
NA,TRBJ1-5,TRBV28,NA,CASSLFQQPQHF,TGTGCCAGCAGTTTATTTCAACAGCCCCAGCATTTT
NA,TRBJ2-7,TRBV7-9,NA,CASSPNGSRRAEQYF,TGTGCCAGCAGCCCGAATGGGTCTAGGAGGGCCGAGCAGTACTTC
NA,TRBJ1-5,TRBV3-1/TRBV3-2,TRBD1,CASSRQGQPQHF,TGTGCCAGCAGCCGACAGGGCCAGCCCCAGCATTTT
NA,TRBJ1-4,TRBV4-3,TRBD1,CASSRHRGQGEKLFF,TGCGCCAGCAGCCGCCACAGGGGGCAGGGGGAAAAACTGTTTTTT
few,TRBJ1-3,TRBV9,NA,CASSVAWPGNTIYF,TGTGCCAGCAGCGTAGCATGGCCTGGAAACACCATATATTTT
few,TRBJ2-5,TRBV6-5,NA,CASSYSRRETQYF,TGTGCCAGCAGTTACTCGCGGCGGGAGACCCAGTACTTC
NA,TRBJ2-1,TRBV15,NA,CATSTGINEQFF,TGTGCCACCAGCACAGGCATAAATGAGCAGTTCTTC
NA,TRBJ2-1,TRBV27,TRBD2,CASSLFPGTSGSRGQFF,TGTGCCAGCAGTTTATTCCCCGGGACTAGCGGCTCTAGAGGGCAGTTCTTC
NA,TRBJ2-1,TRBV30,TRBD2,CALSDLAGASTNEQFF,TGTGCCTTGTCGGACCTAGCGGGGGCATCAACCAATGAGCAGTTCTTC
NA,TRBJ2-7,TRBV29-1,NA,CSVLGLEYEQYF,TGCAGCGTTTTGGGACTCGAGTACGAGCAGTACTTC
NA,TRBJ2-7,TRBV28,NA,CASSSHNRSGRSPSYEQYF,TGTGCCAGCAGTTCGCACAACAGGTCCGGTAGGAGCCCATCCTACGAGCAGTACTTC
NA,TRBJ1-6,TRBV14,NA,CASSQGNANRVFTPLHF,TGTGCCAGCAGCCAAGGAAACGCGAACAGGGTTTTTACACCCCTCCACTTT
NA,TRBJ2-3,TRBV21-1,NA,CASSTLWTENSTDTQYF,TGTGCCAGCAGCACGTTGTGGACAGAAAATAGCACAGATACGCAGTATTTT
NA,TRBJ2-1,TRBV7-9,TRBD1,CASRRGQGGYNEQFF,TGTGCCAGCAGACGTGGACAGGGGGGGTACAATGAGCAGTTCTTC
NA,TRBJ2-1,TRBV10-3,TRBD2,CAISRRRLAGGNEQFF,TGTGCCATCAGTCGGAGGCGGCTAGCGGGGGGCAATGAGCAGTTCTTC
NA,TRBJ2-7,TRBV2,TRBD1,CASSEIFRDRGFHEQYF,TGTGCCAGCAGTGAAATTTTCCGGGACAGGGGATTCCACGAGCAGTACTTC
NA,TRBJ2-4,TRBV5-1,TRBD2,CASSLAMRGGGNIQYF,TGCGCCAGCAGCTTGGCGATGCGGGGGGGCGGAAACATTCAGTACTTC
once,TRBJ1-1,TRBV21-1,NA,CASSKVSSREAGEAFF,TGTGCCAGCAGCAAAGTGTCATCGAGGGAAGCAGGAGAAGCTTTCTTT
NA,TRBJ1-3,TRBV10-3,NA,CAISDILGGQGNTIYF,TGTGCCATCAGTGATATCCTGGGAGGACAAGGAAACACCATATATTTT
NA,TRBJ2-7,TRBV4-1,TRBD2,CASSLGLAGPYEQYF,TGCGCCAGCAGTCTTGGACTAGCGGGTCCCTACGAGCAGTACTTC